Below, 12 T cell receptor beta chains from the same sample are listed, as sequenced in a study of blood T cell repertoires in COVID-19. Repertoires were generated with immunoSEQ multiplex PCR, while TCRdb's copy carries only in-frame clones and drops some. Of about 170,000 clones detected, more than 75% appear once; the ten largest clones hold 2% to 2.5%. The sample consisted of peripheral blood. These receptors were taken from a man aged 50 to 59 who had recovered from COVID-19.

The chain combines TRBV6-5 with TRBJ1-1; the match to TRBD1 covers 7 bases. J lost 7 bases, V lost 4 bases, and 3 bases had no gene match. Germline CDR1 and CDR2: MNHEY and SVGAGI. This CDR3 contains 12 residues. CDR3 DNA: TGTGCCAGCAGTTCGGGACAGTTTGAAGCTTTCTTT. The encoded protein is CASSSGQFEAFF.

About this clone itself: The junction does not match germline at one end; this may be a read error. The chain is built from TRBV7-3 and TRBJ2-2; the D gene is possibly TRBD1 (6 bases). The length of the CDR3 is 15 residues. The V gene's germline CDR1 is SGHTA and CDR2 FQGTGA. The CDR3 DNA follows: TGTGCCAGCAGCATAACGACAGGGAACACCGGGGAGCTGTTTTTT. As protein: CASSITTGNTGELFF. The whole variable domain, filled in from reference TRBV7-3 and TRBJ2-2, reads GAGVSQTPSNKVTEKGKYVELRCDPISGHTALYWYRQSLGQGPEFLIYFQGTGAADDSGLPNDRFFAVRPEGSVSTLKIQRTERGDSAVYLCASSITTGNTGELFFGEGSRLTVL.

CDR3 region: CASSYSRAITYTEAFF. CDR3 bases: TGTGCCAGCAGTTACTCCAGGGCCATTACCTACACTGAAGCTTTCTTT. The gene calls are TRBV6-5 and TRBJ1-1, with TRBD1 as a possible D gene (5 bases). Trimming stripped 0 bases from V and 3 bases from J, with 14 bases between. The CDR3 contains 16 residues. The V gene's germline CDR1 is MNHEY and CDR2 SVGAGI.

The rearrangement joins TRBV6-5 to TRBJ1-2; 7 bases line up with TRBD1. This CDR3 is built from 15 residues. Unmatched junction bases numbered 14, after V lost 5 bases and J lost 8 bases. Germline assignment: CDR1 MNHEY and CDR2 SVGAGI. CDR3 sequence reads: CASSTRQGRSEGYTF. CDR3 bases: TGTGCCAGCAGTACGCGACAGGGCAGGTCTGAAGGCTACACCTTC.

This clone was seen a single time. The chain has TRBV27 and TRBJ2-3; 7 positions agree with TRBD1. V was pared by 6 bases and J by 2 bases, with 14 bases of the junction left unmatched. Looked up from germline, CDR1 is MNHEY and CDR2 is SMNVEV (reference sequence). The CDR3 loop spans 17 amino acids. The CDR3 loop is CASSELNPGQNTDTQYF. In nucleotides, the CDR3 is TGTGCCAGCAGCGAATTGAATCCGGGACAGAACACAGATACGCAGTATTTT.

This clone was seen once. The chain carries TRBV5-4 and TRBJ2-7, with D possibly TRBD1 on 5 matching bases. The CDR3 covers 13 residues. The germline V and J ends were trimmed by 0 bases and 3 bases, with 7 bases remaining between them. CDR1 is SGHNT, CDR2 YYREEE, per germline (reference sequence). As DNA, the CDR3 is TGTGCCAGCAGCTTGGTAGACAGCTACGAGCAGTACTTC. As protein: CASSLVDSYEQYF.

The rearrangement links TRBV6-5 to TRBJ1-1; possibly TRBD1 for D (6 bases). The CDR3 length is 14 residues. Per germline, CDR1 MNHEY and CDR2 SVGAGI. Trimming took off 5 bases at V and 4 bases at J, with 14 bases between the two ends. This CDR3 is CASSPRGLSTEAFF. The CDR3 bases are TGTGCCAGCAGTCCCAGGGGCCTTAGCACTGAAGCTTTCTTT.

The chain carries TRBV24-1 and TRBJ2-1; 12 nucleotides match TRBD1. The V gene end was trimmed by 4 bases and the J gene end by 7 bases; junction bases not matched to a gene: 7. The CDR3 extends over 16 amino acids. CDR1 and CDR2 (germline): KGHDR, SFDVKD. CDR3 amino acids: CATSDPGTGGANEQFF. The DNA of the CDR3 is TGTGCCACCAGTGACCCCGGGACAGGGGGCGCGAATGAGCAGTTCTTC.

A single count supports this clone. This rearrangement joins TRBV9 to TRBJ2-7; the D gene is possibly TRBD2 (5 bases). CDR1 SGDLS and CDR2 YYNGEE come from the germline V gene. Trimming took off 2 bases at V and 0 bases at J, with 12 bases between the two ends. The CDR3 is 15 amino acids. This CDR3 reads CASSVGWESSYEQYF. The DNA of the CDR3 is TGTGCCAGCAGCGTCGGGTGGGAGAGCTCCTACGAGCAGTACTTC.

The chain recombines TRBV28 with TRBJ2-7; D may be TRBD1 (6 bases). This CDR3 is 14 amino acids long. The V end lost 0 bases, the J end lost 3 bases, and 9 bases lay between the germline ends. Germline values: CDR1 MDHEN, CDR2 SYDVKM. The CDR3 protein is CASSLWDRSYEQYF. The CDR3 nucleotides read TGTGCCAGCAGTTTATGGGACAGAAGCTACGAGCAGTACTTC.

This sequence joins TRBV10-3 and TRBJ2-3; TRBD1 aligns across 11 bases. The CDR3 totals 14 residues. V was clipped by 10 bases and J by 3 bases; unmatched bases: 6. Germline CDR1 and CDR2: ENHRY and SYGVKD. This chain's CDR3 is CATGQGASTDTQYF. CDR3 nucleotide sequence: TGTGCCACCGGACAGGGGGCTTCGACAGATACGCAGTATTTT.

This chain joins TRBV27 and TRBJ2-1; 11 nucleotides line up with TRBD2. The germline V gene encodes CDR1 MNHEY and CDR2 SMNVEV (reference sequence). V shed 10 bases and J 0 bases; nucleotides not matched to a gene: 11. The CDR3 contains 17 residues. The CDR3 is CATNRLAGGSSYNEQFF. The CDR3 DNA reads TGTGCCACCAACAGGCTAGCGGGAGGAAGCTCCTACAATGAGCAGTTCTTC.